Sequencing of this T cell receptor (beta chain) was carried out in a study of cytomegalovirus exposure and HLA in healthy donors. Study-wide results and caveats: Usually a TCR sequence was rare, but some public TCRs were found in many donors. The study recorded some 160 TCR beta chains that were cytomegalovirus-associated. For cytomegalovirus status, the classifier reportedly gave diagnoses with high specificity and sensitivity. Subsequent analysis revealed that first-cohort TCR clusters tended to co-occur in the roughly 120 validation repertoires.

Turning to this clone: Its specificity is unknown.

This CDR3 has 13 residues. V was cut by 0 bases and J by 5 bases, with 7 bases left in between. Germline assignment: CDR1 MNHEY and CDR2 SVGAGI. The assay was immunoSEQ multiplex PCR, and TCRdb's table has in-frame clones only and misses some. The repertoire holds around 49,000 clones, with approximately 95% as singletons. The chain employs TRBV6-5 and TRBJ1-1; weak D call: TRBD1 (5 bases). The source is a woman under 30 in good health and CMV-seropositive. The sequencing input was PBMCs. CDR3 bases: TGTGCCAGCAGTTACTCCCAGGGTACTGAAGCTTTCTTT. This sequence encodes CASSYSQGTEAFF.